The 14 T cell receptor beta chains below were found in one sample sequenced in a study of T cell responses to AZD1222 COVID-19 vaccine. The table came from immunoSEQ multiplex PCR; TCRdb's copy has only in-frame clones and leaves some out. The sample has about 120,000 clones, 90% to 95% seen once. Here the sequenced sample was peripheral blood, taken on day 0 of AZD1222 vaccination. These receptors all stem from an adult in good health.

The rearrangement uses TRBV6-4 and TRBJ2-3; the match to TRBD1 covers 7 bases. The CDR3 sequence is 14 residues long. Germline CDR1 and CDR2: MRHNA and SNTAGT. V dropped 6 bases and J dropped 6; count of bases not matched to a gene: 9. CDR3 bases: TGTGCCAGCAGCCTGACAGGGCTAGAGGATACGCAGTATTTT. Translating gives CASSLTGLEDTQYF.

The CDR3 coding sequence is TGTGCCAGCTCACCGTTGAGCGGGAGCCCCGGGGAGCTGTTTTTT. Residues: CASSPLSGSPGELFF. J is TRBJ2-2 and V is TRBV18; 8 bases match TRBD2. This CDR3 has 15 residues. J lost 6 bases, V lost 3 bases, and 6 bases had no gene match. Germline V gives CDR1 KGHSH, CDR2 LQKENI. Combining the CDR3 with reference TRBV18 and TRBJ2-2 gives the whole variable domain NAGVMQNPRHLVRRRGQEARLRCSPMKGHSHVYWYRQLPEEGLKFMVYLQKENIIDESGMPKERFSAEFPKEGPSILRIQQVVRGDSAAYFCASSPLSGSPGELFFGEGSRLTVL.

V usage is TRBV15 and J usage is TRBJ2-3; the D gene is possibly TRBD2 (5 bases). The germline V gene encodes CDR1 LNHNV and CDR2 YYDKDF (reference sequence). V was shortened by 0 bases and J by 5 bases, with 9 bases between the two germline ends. This CDR3 has 14 amino acids. DNA of the CDR3: TGTGCCACCAGCAGAGAGGAGGTCAAAGATACGCAGTATTTT. Its protein product is CATSREEVKDTQYF. Together with reference TRBV15 and TRBJ2-3, the CDR3 gives the full variable domain: DAMVIQNPRYQVTQFGKPVTLSCSQTLNHNVMYWYQQKSSQAPKLLFHYYDKDFNNEADTPDNFQSRRPNTSFCFLDIRSPGLGDTAMYLCATSREEVKDTQYFGPGTRLTVL.

This chain links TRBV19 with TRBJ1-4; TRBD1 might be the D (6 bases). Germline lookup yields CDR1 LNHDA and CDR2 SQIVND (reference sequence). The CDR3 extends over 15 amino acids. The V gene lost 2 bases and the J gene lost 2 bases, with 9 bases spanning the gap. The CDR3 DNA is TGTGCCAGTAGTATACTGGACAGTACTAATGAAAAACTGTTTTTT. It is translated as CASSILDSTNEKLFF.

This chain connects TRBV6-5 to TRBJ2-1, with D perhaps matching TRBD1 or TRBD2 (5 bases each). Looked up from germline, CDR1 is MNHEY and CDR2 is SVGAGI. Trimming shortened V by 6 bases and J by 6 bases, and 18 bases separated the two germline ends. The CDR3 extends over 15 amino acids. Written as DNA, the CDR3 is TGTGCCAGCAGCGGGGCTCGCACCCCTAGCAATGAGCAGTTCTTC. This gives the protein CASSGARTPSNEQFF.

The rearrangement uses TRBV6-5 and TRBJ1-6, with a possible D match to TRBD1 (5 bases). V lost 8 bases and J lost 3, with 11 bases in between. The length of the CDR3 is 14 residues. CDR1 is MNHEY, CDR2 SVGAGI, per germline. The CDR3 loop is CASQGVVYNSPLHF. CDR3 DNA: TGTGCCAGCCAGGGTGTGGTCTATAATTCACCCCTCCACTTT.

The J gene is TRBJ1-1, the V gene TRBV5-1, with unresolved D. This CDR3 is built from 10 residues. The germline V gene has CDR1 SGHRS and CDR2 YFSETQ. V gave up 8 bases and J gave up 8 bases, with 10 bases separating them. This chain's CDR3 is CARKEREAFF. CDR3 nucleotides: TGCGCCAGGAAGGAAAGAGAAGCTTTCTTT.

This clone was seen repeatedly, ten times or more. V and J are TRBV30 and TRBJ2-1, with TRBD2 matching over 8 bases. Germline assignment: CDR1 GTSNPN and CDR2 SVGIG (reference sequence). After removal of 8 bases from V and 12 bases from J, the junction contained 9 bases not matched to a gene. The CDR3 has 11 amino acids. The CDR3 spells CAKRAGVRQFF. CDR3 DNA: TGTGCCAAACGAGCGGGAGTCAGGCAGTTCTTC.

This chain connects TRBV19 to TRBJ2-7; 7 nucleotides agree with TRBD2. The CDR3 runs to 15 residues. The V and J ends lost 5 bases and 2 bases, in that order; junction bases with no gene match: 9. CDR1 LNHDA and CDR2 SQIVND come from the germline V gene (reference sequence). CDR3 sequence (DNA): TGTGCCAGTAGTCCCGTTGAGGCGGGAGCCTACGAGCAGTACTTC. Translated, it gives CASSPVEAGAYEQYF.

This sequence joins TRBV5-1 and TRBJ1-3; tentative D call: TRBD1 (5 bases). Trimming took off 4 bases at V and 1 base at J, with 9 bases between the two ends. Germline V gives CDR1 SGHRS, CDR2 YFSETQ. The CDR3 is 14 residues long. Here the CDR3 DNA reads TGCGCCAGCAGCCCGGGGACGTCTGGAAACACCATATATTTT. Translating gives CASSPGTSGNTIYF.

The chain joins TRBV19 to TRBJ1-2; D possibly corresponds to TRBD1 (6 bases). Trimming removed 4 bases from V and 3 bases from J, with 9 bases in between. The CDR3 has 13 residues. The germline CDR1 and CDR2 sequences are LNHDA and SQIVND (reference sequence). CDR3 sequence reads: CASSRRGDYGYTF. CDR3 sequence (DNA): TGTGCCAGTAGTAGGAGGGGGGACTATGGCTACACCTTC.

The chain recombines TRBV11-2 with TRBJ1-3, with a possible D match to TRBD1 (6 bases). The germline V gene encodes CDR1 SGHAT and CDR2 FQNNGV. The germline V and J ends were trimmed by 3 bases and 0 bases, with 12 bases remaining between them. This CDR3 region has 16 residues. The CDR3 here is CASSLARTVSGNTIYF. The CDR3 DNA is TGTGCCAGCAGCTTGGCACGGACAGTCTCTGGAAACACCATATATTTT.

The chain has TRBV5-3 and TRBJ1-5; no definite D call. TRBV5-3 is an ORF for which the function is uncertain. The CDR3 loop spans 11 amino acids. Between the trimmed V and J ends, which lost 8 bases and 10 bases, there was a span of 13 bases. The CDR3, as DNA: TGTGCCAGCCTCAACGATCGTCCCCAGCATTTT. This codes for CASLNDRPQHF.

This clone was observed once. The J gene is TRBJ2-7, the V gene TRBV23-1; no firm D call. TRBV23-1 is an open reading frame, and its role is uncertain. This CDR3 spans 13 amino acids. V was cut by 2 bases and J by 7 bases, with 12 bases left in between. The CDR3, as DNA: TGCGCCAGCAGTCAAACCATGACTCGAGAGCAGTACTTC. Amino acid sequence: CASSQTMTREQYF.